These 5 T cell receptor beta chains came from one sample sequenced in a study of PD-L1 blockade in urothelial cancer. Sequencing was performed with immunoSEQ multiplex PCR; in TCRdb, only in-frame clones are kept and a portion is missing. The table has fewer than 90,000 clones, around 90% seen once; the top ten hold 0.7% to 0.9%. Time point indicated: peripheral blood 6 weeks after treatment start. The source material was PBMCs, sampled around atezolizumab (anti-PD-L1) treatment. These receptors all stem from a woman of 80 years or more with urothelial cancer.

The rearrangement joins TRBV15 to TRBJ1-4; TRBD1 is a possible D gene (6 bases). There are 15 residues in the CDR3. Germline V lookup: CDR1 LNHNV, CDR2 YYDKDF (reference sequence). Between the trimmed V and J ends, which lost 7 bases and 2 bases, there was a span of 14 bases. In DNA form, the CDR3 reads TGTGCCACCAACCAGGGGCCAGGGACTAATGAAAAACTGTTTTTT. Translated, it gives CATNQGPGTNEKLFF. The full variable domain, with the rest looked up from reference TRBV15 and TRBJ1-4, is DAMVIQNPRYQVTQFGKPVTLSCSQTLNHNVMYWYQQKSSQAPKLLFHYYDKDFNNEADTPDNFQSRRPNTSFCFLDIRSPGLGDTAMYLCATNQGPGTNEKLFFGSGTQLSVL.

The CDR3 nucleotides are TGTGCCAGCAGTGAAGGACAGGGTGGGTACGAGCAGTACTTC. As protein: CASSEGQGGYEQYF. The genes are TRBV6-1 and TRBJ2-7; 7 nucleotides agree with TRBD1. The V gene's germline CDR1 is MNHNS and CDR2 SASEGT. This CDR3 has 14 residues. After removal of 1 base from V and 4 bases from J, the junction contained 4 bases not matched to a gene.

The chain employs TRBV5-6 and TRBJ2-1; TRBD1 might be the D (5 bases). The CDR3 has 15 residues. V was trimmed by 4 bases and J by 2 bases, leaving 13 bases between them. Germline CDR1 reads SGHDT; CDR2 reads YYEEEE. The CDR3, as DNA: TGTGCCAGCAGCCCCAGGGAATTTACCTACAATGAGCAGTTCTTC. Translation gives CASSPREFTYNEQFF. The full variable domain, completed using reference TRBV5-6 and TRBJ2-1, is DAGVTQSPTHLIKTRGQQVTLRCSPKSGHDTVSWYQQALGQGPQFIFQYYEEEERQRGNFPDRFSGHQFPNYSSELNVNALLLGDSALYLCASSPREFTYNEQFFGPGTRLTVL.

This chain links TRBV28 with TRBJ2-5, with 8 positions matching TRBD2. V shed 7 bases and J 5 bases; nucleotides not matched to a gene: 3. The CDR3 covers 12 residues. The germline V gene encodes CDR1 MDHEN and CDR2 SYDVKM. As DNA, the CDR3 is TGTGCCAGCATCTCGGGGGGGGAGACCCAGTACTTC. The encoded protein is CASISGGETQYF.

The CDR3 loop is CASSLSTIGLRRRTEAFF. In DNA, the CDR3 is TGTGCCAGCAGTTTATCGACTATAGGACTCCGGCGAAGAACTGAAGCTTTCTTT. The chain employs TRBV27 and TRBJ1-1; no reliable D call. The CDR3 covers 18 residues. V lost 0 bases and J lost 5, with 22 bases in between. CDR1 MNHEY and CDR2 SMNVEV come from the germline V gene (reference sequence).